This record covers a single TCR beta chain. The source of the sample is a study of blood T cell repertoires in COVID-19. Across the whole study: From the United States, Italy and Spain came samples of acute and convalescent COVID-19. In each case, the material was cDNA or gDNA derived from T cells, B-cell-depleted T cells, or PBMCs.

Per the original methods: Amplification with reference gene primers provided the estimates of nucleated cell counts. The data were produced by immunoSEQ multiplex PCR, yet TCRdb's version contains in-frame clones alone and is incomplete. Clonal size and the V and J genes are those of that table, whereas D and trimming came from the DNA. The data hold over 90,000 clones, with around 84% observed a single time. Trimming removed 0 bases at V and 2 bases at J, with 8 bases between. The CDR3 contains 15 residues. Germline CDR1 ENHRY, CDR2 SYGVKD. The chain has TRBV10-3 and TRBJ1-3, with D perhaps matching TRBD1 (5 bases). This clonotype was obtained from a man aged 50 to 60 with active or convalescent COVID-19. The sequenced material came from peripheral blood. This CDR3 reads CAISESTGTGNTIYF. CDR3 DNA: TGTGCCATCAGTGAGTCAACAGGAACTGGAAACACCATATATTTT.